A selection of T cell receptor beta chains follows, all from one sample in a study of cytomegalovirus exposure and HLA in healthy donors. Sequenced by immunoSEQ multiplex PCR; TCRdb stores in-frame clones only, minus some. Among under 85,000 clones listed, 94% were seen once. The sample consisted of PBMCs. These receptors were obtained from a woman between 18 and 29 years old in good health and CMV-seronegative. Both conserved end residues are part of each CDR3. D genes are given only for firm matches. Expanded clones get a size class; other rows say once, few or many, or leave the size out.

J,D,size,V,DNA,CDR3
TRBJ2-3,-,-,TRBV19,TGTGCCAGTAGTATAGATACAGGGACCTCTACGCAGTATTTT,CASSIDTGTSTQYF
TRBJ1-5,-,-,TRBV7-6,TGTGCCAGCAGCTTATCCTCGTATAGCAATCAGCCCCAGCATTTT,CASSLSSYSNQPQHF
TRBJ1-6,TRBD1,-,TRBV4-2,TGTGCCAGCAGCCAAGCATTTTTCGGGACAGGGCTGAATTCACCCCTCCACTTT,CASSQAFFGTGLNSPLHF
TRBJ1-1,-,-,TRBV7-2,TGTGCCAGCAAACGACCTCGGACAGCCGTGAACACTGAAGCTTTCTTT,CASKRPRTAVNTEAFF
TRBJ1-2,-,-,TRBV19,TGTGCCAGTAGTCAAGACCAGGGGGGCTACACCTTC,CASSQDQGGYTF
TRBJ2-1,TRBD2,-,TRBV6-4,TGTGCCAGCAGTGAACAGAGCGGGGGCCAGGGTGAGCAGTTCTTC,CASSEQSGGQGEQFF
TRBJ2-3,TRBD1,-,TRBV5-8,TGTGCCAGCAGCACGAGACAGGGGAGCACAGATACGCAGTATTTT,CASSTRQGSTDTQYF
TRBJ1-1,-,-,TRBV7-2,TGTGCCAGCAGCGAGCAGGGGATGCGGGCTTTCTTT,CASSEQGMRAFF
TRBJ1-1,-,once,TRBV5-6,TGTGCCAGCAGCTTCGGACAGCTTAACACTGAAGCTTTCTTT,CASSFGQLNTEAFF
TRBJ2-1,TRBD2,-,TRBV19,TGTGCCAGTAGTATAGTCAGCGGGAGTATCAATGAGCAGTTCTTC,CASSIVSGSINEQFF
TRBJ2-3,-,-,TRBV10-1,TGCGCCAGCAGCCGGGACACGACCACAGATACGCAGTATTTT,CASSRDTTTDTQYF
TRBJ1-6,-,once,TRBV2,TGTGCCAGCAGTGAAGCTGGGAGCGTCTCACCCCTCCACTTT,CASSEAGSVSPLHF
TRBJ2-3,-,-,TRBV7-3,TGTGCCAGCAGCCAAGCAGTACCGGGGATTCTAAACACGCAGTATTTT,CASSQAVPGILNTQYF
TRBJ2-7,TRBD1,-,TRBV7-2,TGTGCCAGCAGCGGACAGGGGTTGTACGAGCAGTACTTC,CASSGQGLYEQYF
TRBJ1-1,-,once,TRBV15,TGTGCCACCAGCAGACAGGGGAACACTGAAGCTTTCTTT,CATSRQGNTEAFF
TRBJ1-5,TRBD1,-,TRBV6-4,TGTGCCAGCAGTGTGGGGACAGCGAATCAGCCCCAGCATTTT,CASSVGTANQPQHF
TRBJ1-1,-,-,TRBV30,TGTGCCTGGAGCTCCATGGGGCGAGTGAACACTGAAGCTTTCTTT,CAWSSMGRVNTEAFF
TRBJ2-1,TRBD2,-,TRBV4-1,TGCGCCAGCAGCCAATTGACTAGCGGGGGGCTAAACAATGAGCAGTTCTTC,CASSQLTSGGLNNEQFF